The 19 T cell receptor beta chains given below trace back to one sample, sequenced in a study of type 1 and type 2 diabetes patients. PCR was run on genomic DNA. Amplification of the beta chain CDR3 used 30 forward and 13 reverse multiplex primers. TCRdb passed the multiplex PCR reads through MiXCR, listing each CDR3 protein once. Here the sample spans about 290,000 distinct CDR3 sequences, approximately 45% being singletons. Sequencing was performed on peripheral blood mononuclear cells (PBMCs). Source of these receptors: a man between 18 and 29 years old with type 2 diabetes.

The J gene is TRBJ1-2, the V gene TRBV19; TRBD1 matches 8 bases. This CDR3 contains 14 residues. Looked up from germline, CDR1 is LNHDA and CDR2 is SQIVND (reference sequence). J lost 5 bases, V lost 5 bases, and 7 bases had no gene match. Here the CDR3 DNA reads TGTGCCAGTAGTCTGTCGCAGGGGGCGTATGGCTACACCTTC. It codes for CASSLSQGAYGYTF.

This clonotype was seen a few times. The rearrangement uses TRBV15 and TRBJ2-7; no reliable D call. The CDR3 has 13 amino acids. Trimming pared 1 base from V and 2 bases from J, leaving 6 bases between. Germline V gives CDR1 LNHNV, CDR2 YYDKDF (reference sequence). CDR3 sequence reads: CATSRAQPYEQYF. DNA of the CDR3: TGTGCCACCAGCAGAGCCCAACCCTACGAGCAGTACTTC.

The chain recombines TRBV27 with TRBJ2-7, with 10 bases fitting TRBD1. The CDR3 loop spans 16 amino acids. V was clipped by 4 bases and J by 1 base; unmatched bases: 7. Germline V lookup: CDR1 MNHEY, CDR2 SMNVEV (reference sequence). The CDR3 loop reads CASSYSGTGASYEQYF. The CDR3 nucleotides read TGTGCCAGCAGTTACTCCGGGACAGGGGCTTCCTACGAGCAGTACTTC.

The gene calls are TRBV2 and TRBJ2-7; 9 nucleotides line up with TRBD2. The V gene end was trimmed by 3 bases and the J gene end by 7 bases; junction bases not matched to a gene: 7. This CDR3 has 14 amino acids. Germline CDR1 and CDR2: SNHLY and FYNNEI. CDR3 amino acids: CASSEGWLAGEQYF. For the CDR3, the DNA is TGTGCCAGCAGTGAGGGGTGGCTAGCGGGGGAGCAGTACTTC.

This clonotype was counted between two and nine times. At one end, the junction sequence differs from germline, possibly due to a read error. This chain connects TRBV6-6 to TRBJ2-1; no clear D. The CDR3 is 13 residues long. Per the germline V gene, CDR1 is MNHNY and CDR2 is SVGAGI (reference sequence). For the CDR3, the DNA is TGTGCCACCAGTGAAGGGCTTCCCAATGAGCAGTTCTTC. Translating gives CATSEGLPNEQFF.

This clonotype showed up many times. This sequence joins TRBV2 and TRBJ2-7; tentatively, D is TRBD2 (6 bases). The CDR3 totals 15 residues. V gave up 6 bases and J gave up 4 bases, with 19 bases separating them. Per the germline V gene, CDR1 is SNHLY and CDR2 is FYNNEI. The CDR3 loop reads CASSPVIAEIYEQYF. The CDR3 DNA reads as TGTGCCAGCAGCCCCGTAATAGCGGAGATTTACGAGCAGTACTTC.

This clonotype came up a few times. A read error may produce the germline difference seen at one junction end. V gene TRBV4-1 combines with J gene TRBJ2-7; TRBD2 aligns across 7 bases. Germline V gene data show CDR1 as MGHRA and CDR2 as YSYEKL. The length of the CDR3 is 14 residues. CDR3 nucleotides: TGCGCCAGTAGCCTTCAGGAGCGGGACTACGAGCAGTACTTC. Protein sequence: CASSLQERDYEQYF.

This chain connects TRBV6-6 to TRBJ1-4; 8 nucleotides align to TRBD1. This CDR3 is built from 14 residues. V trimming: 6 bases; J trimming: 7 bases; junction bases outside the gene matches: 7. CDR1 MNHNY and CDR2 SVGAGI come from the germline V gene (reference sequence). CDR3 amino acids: CASSPDRGSEKLFF. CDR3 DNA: TGTGCCAGCAGCCCTGACAGGGGTAGTGAAAAACTGTTTTTT.

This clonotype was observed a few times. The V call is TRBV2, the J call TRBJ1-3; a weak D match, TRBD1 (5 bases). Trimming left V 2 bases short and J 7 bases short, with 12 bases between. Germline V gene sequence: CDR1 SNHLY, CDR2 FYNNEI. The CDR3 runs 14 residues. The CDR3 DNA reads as TGTGCCAGCAGTGAAACAGCCGAGGGGAACACCATATATTTT. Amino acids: CASSETAEGNTIYF.

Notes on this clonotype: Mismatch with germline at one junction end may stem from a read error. CDR3 protein: CAVSESGDREQETQYF. In DNA, the CDR3 is TGTGCCGTCAGTGAGTCAGGGGACAGGGAACAAGAGACCCAGTACTTC. The V and J genes are TRBV10-3 and TRBJ2-5; TRBD1 matches at 9 bases. Germline-derived CDR1 and CDR2 are ENHRY and SYGVKD. The CDR3 is made up of 16 amino acids.

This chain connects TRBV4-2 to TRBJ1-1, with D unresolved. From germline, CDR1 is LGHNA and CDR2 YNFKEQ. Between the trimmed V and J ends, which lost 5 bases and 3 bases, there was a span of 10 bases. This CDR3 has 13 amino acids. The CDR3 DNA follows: TGTGCCAGCAGCTACACACGTGACACTGAAGCTTTCTTT. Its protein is CASSYTRDTEAFF.

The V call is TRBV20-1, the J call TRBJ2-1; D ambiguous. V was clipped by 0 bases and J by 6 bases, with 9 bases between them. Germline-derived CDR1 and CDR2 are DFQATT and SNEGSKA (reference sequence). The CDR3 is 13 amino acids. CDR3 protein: CSARDPVGNEQFF. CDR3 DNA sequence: TGCAGTGCTAGAGATCCTGTGGGCAATGAGCAGTTCTTC.

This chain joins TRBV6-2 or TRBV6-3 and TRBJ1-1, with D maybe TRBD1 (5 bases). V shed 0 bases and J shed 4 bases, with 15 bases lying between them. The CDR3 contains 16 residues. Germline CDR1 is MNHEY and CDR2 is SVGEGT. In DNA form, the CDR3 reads TGTGCCAGCAGTTACTCAGAATTTCGGGGGATCACTGAAGCTTTCTTT. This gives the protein CASSYSEFRGITEAFF.

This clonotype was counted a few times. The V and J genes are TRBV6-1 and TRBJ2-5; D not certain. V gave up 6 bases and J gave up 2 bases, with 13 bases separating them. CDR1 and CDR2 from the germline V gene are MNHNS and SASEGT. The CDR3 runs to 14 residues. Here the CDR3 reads CASSNPNPQETQYF. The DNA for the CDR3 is TGTGCCAGCAGCAATCCTAACCCGCAAGAGACCCAGTACTTC.

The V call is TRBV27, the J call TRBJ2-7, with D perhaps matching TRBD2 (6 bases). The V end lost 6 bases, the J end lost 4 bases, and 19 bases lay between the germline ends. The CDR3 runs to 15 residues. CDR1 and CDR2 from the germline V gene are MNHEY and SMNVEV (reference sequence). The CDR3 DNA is TGTGCCAGCAGCCCACCGGGACTGGGGATTTACGAGCAGTACTTC. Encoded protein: CASSPPGLGIYEQYF.

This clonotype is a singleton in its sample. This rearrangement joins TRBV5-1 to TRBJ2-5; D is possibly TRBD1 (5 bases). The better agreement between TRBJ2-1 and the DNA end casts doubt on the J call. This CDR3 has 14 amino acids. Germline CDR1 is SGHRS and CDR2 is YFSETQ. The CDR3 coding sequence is TGCGCCAGCAGCTTGGAGGGGCCATCTTATGAGCAGTTCTTC. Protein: CASSLEGPSYEQFF.

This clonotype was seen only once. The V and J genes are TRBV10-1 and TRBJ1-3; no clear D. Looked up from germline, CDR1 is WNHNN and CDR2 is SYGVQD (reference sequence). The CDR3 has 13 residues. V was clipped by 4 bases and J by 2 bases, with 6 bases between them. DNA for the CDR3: TGCGCCAGCAGTGGAGGGACTGGAAACACCATATATTTT. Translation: CASSGGTGNTIYF.

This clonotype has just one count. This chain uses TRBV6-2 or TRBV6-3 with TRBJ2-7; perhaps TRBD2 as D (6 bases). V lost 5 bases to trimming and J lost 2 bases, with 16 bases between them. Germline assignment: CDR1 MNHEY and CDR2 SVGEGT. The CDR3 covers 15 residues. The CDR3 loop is CASSISGTGAYEQYF. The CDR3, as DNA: TGTGCCAGCAGTATCTCCGGGACTGGCGCCTACGAGCAGTACTTC.

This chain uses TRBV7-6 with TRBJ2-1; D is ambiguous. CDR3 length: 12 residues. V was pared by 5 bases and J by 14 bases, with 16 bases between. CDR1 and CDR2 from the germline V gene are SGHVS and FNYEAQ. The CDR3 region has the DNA TGTGCCAGCAGCCCCGGATTTGACGGAAAGTTCTTC. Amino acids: CASSPGFDGKFF.